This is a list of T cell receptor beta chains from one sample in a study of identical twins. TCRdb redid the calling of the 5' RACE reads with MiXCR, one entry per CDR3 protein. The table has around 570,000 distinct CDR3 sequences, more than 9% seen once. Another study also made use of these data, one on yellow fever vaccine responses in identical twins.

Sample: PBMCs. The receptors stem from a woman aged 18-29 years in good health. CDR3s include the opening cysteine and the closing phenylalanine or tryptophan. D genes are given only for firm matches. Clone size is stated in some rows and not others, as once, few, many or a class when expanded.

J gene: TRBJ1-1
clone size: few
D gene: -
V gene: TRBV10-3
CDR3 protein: CAISLSDSMNTEAFF
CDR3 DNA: TGTGCCATCAGCCTATCGGACAGCATGAACACTGAAGCTTTCTTT

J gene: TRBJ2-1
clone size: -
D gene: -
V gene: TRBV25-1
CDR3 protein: CASSLGVNYNEQFF
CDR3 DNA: TGTGCCAGCAGTCTAGGGGTCAACTACAATGAGCAGTTCTTC

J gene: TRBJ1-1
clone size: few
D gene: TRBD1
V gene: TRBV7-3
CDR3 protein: CASSLGTGESAEAFF
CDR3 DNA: TGTGCCAGCAGCTTAGGGACAGGGGAAAGCGCTGAAGCTTTCTTT

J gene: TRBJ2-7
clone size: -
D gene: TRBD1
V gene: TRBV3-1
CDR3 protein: CASSQGYIRDRDYEQYF
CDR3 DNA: TGTGCCAGCAGCCAAGGCTATATACGGGACAGGGACTACGAGCAGTACTTC

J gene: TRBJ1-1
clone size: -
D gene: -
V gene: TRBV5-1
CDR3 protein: CASSLWQLNTEAFF
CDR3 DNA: TGCGCCAGCAGCTTGTGGCAATTGAACACTGAAGCTTTCTTT

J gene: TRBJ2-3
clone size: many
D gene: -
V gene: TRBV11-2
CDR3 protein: CASSLDGGVQGNPYTDTQYF
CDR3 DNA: TGTGCCAGCAGCTTAGATGGAGGGGTACAGGGGAATCCTTACACAGATACGCAGTATTTT

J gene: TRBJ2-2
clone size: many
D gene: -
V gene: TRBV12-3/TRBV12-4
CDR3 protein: CASSFKLTGVNTGELFF
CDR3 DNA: TGTGCCAGCAGTTTTAAGTTAACGGGAGTTAACACCGGGGAGCTGTTTTTT

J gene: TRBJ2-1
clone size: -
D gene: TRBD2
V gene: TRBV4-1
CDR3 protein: CASSQDPSGSNEQFF
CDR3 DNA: TGCGCCAGCAGCCAAGATCCTAGCGGGAGTAATGAGCAGTTCTTC

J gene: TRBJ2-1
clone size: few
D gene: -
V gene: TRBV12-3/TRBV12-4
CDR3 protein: CASSKTRIHEQFF
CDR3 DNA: TGTGCCAGCAGTAAGACTAGGATTCATGAGCAGTTCTTC

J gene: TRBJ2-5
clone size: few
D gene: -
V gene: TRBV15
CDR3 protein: CATSRDLAGKDF
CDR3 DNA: TGTGCCACCAGCAGAGATTTGGCAGGGAAGGACTTC

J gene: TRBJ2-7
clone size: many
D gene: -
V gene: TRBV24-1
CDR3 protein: CATSAPESYEQYF
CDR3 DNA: TGTGCCACCAGTGCTCCGGAGTCCTACGAGCAGTACTTC

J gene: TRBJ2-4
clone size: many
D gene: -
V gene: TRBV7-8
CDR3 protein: CASTPRIKNIQYF
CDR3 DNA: TGTGCCAGCACCCCACGGATCAAAAACATTCAGTACTTC

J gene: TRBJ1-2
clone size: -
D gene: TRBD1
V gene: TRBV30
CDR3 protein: CALTIEKTGVSSNYGYTF
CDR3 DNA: TGTGCCTTGACAATCGAGAAGACAGGGGTCTCCTCTAACTATGGCTACACCTTC

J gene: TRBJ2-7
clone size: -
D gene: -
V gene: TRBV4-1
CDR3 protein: CASSQGRGPGVTYEQYF
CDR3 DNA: TGCGCCAGCAGCCAAGGGAGGGGGCCAGGCGTAACCTACGAGCAGTACTTC

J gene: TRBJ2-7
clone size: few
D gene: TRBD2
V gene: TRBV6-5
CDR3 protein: CASSYSALAGSYYEQYF
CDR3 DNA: TGTGCCAGCAGTTACTCTGCCCTAGCGGGGTCGTACTACGAGCAGTACTTC

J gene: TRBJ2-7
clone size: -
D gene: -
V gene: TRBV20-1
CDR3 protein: CSARIDGRNEQYF
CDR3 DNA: TGCAGTGCTAGGATCGATGGGCGCAACGAGCAGTACTTC

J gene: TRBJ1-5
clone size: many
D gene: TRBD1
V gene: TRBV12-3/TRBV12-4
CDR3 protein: CASSWDSGQPQHF
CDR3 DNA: TGTGCCAGCAGTTGGGACAGCGGGCAGCCCCAGCATTTT

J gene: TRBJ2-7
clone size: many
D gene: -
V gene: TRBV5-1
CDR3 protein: CASSLGRDLEQYF
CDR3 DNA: TGCGCCAGCAGCTTGGGCCGGGATTTAGAGCAGTACTTC

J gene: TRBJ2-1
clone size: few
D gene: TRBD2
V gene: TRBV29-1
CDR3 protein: CSASGLAGGPRDEQFF
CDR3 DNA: TGCAGCGCCTCCGGTCTAGCGGGAGGGCCGAGGGATGAGCAGTTCTTC

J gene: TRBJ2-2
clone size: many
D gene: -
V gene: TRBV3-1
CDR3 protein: CASSQNDRPHTGELFF
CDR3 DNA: TGTGCCAGCAGCCAAAATGACAGGCCACACACCGGGGAGCTGTTTTTT

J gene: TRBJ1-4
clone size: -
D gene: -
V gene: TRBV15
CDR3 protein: CATSSRDLEKLFF
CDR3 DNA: TGTGCCACCAGCAGCAGGGATCTCGAAAAACTGTTTTTT

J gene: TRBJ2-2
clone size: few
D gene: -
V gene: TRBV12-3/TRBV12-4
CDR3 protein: CASSLFSATGELFF
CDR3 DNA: TGTGCCAGCAGTTTGTTTTCAGCCACCGGGGAGCTGTTTTTT

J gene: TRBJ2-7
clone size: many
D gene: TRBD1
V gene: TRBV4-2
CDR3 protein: CASSPQDRDEQYF
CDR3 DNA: TGTGCCAGCAGCCCCCAAGACAGGGACGAGCAGTACTTC

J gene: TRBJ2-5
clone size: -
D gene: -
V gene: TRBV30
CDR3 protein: CAWSEVGGHETQYF
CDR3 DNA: TGTGCCTGGAGTGAGGTGGGGGGGCACGAGACCCAGTACTTC

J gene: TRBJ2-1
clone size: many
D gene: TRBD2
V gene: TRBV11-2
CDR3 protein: CASSLASGPYNEQFF
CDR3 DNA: TGTGCCAGCAGCTTAGCTAGCGGGCCTTACAATGAGCAGTTCTTC

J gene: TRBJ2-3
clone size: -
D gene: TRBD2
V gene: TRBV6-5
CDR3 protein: CASSYRTSGQDTQYF
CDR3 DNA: TGTGCCAGCAGTTATCGGACTAGCGGGCAAGATACGCAGTATTTT

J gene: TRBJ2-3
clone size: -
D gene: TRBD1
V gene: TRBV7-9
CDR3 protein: CASSAQGARSTDTQYF
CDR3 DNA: TGTGCCAGCAGCGCCCAGGGGGCGCGGAGCACAGATACGCAGTATTTT

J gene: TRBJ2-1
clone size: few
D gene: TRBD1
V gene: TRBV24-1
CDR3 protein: CATRTGGNNEQFF
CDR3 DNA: TGTGCCACCCGGACAGGGGGAAACAATGAGCAGTTCTTC

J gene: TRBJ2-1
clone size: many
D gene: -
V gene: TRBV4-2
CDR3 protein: CASSQELGTPGGNEQFF
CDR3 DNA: TGTGCCAGCAGCCAAGAGTTGGGGACTCCAGGGGGCAATGAGCAGTTCTTC

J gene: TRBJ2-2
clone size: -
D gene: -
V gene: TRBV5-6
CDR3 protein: CASSLDGFGELFF
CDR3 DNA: TGTGCCAGCAGCTTGGATGGATTCGGGGAGCTGTTTTTT

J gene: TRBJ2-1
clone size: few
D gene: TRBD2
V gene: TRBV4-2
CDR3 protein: CASSQEGLAGSYNEQFF
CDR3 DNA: TGTGCCAGCAGCCAAGAGGGACTAGCGGGGTCCTACAATGAGCAGTTCTTC

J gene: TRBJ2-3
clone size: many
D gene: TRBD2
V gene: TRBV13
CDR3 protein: CASSSRLAGGHTDTQYF
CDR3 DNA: TGTGCCAGCAGCTCGCGACTAGCGGGGGGACACACAGATACGCAGTATTTT

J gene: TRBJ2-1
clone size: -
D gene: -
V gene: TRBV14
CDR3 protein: CASTPKDDPYNEQFF
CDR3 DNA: TGTGCCAGCACCCCAAAGGACGATCCCTACAATGAGCAGTTCTTC

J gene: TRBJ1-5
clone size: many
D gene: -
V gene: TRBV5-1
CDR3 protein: CASSLLPGTVEPQHF
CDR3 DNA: TGCGCCAGCAGCTTGTTGCCAGGGACCGTGGAGCCCCAGCATTTT

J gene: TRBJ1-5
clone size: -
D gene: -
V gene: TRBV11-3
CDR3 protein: CASSWVGAGNQPQHF
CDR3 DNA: TGTGCCAGCAGCTGGGTGGGGGCCGGCAATCAGCCCCAGCATTTT

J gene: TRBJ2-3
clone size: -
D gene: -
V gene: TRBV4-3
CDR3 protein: CASSQDPQQDTQYF
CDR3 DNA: TGCGCCAGCAGCCAAGATCCACAGCAAGATACGCAGTATTTT

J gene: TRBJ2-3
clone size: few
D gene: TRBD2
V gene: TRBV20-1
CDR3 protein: CSARPLAGGTDTQYF
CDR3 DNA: TGCAGTGCTAGACCCCTAGCGGGAGGCACAGATACGCAGTATTTT

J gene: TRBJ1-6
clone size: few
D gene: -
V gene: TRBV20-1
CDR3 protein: CSAREIQDGNSPLHF
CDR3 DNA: TGCAGTGCTAGAGAGATACAAGACGGTAATTCACCCCTCCACTTT

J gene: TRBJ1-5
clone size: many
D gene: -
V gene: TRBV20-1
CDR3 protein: CSVASPGTLQHF
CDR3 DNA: TGCAGTGTTGCGTCCCCGGGCACCCTCCAGCATTTT

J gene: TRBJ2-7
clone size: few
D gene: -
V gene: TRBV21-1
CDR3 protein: CASSIQGGIYEQYF
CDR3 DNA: TGTGCCAGCAGCATACAGGGGGGGATTTACGAGCAGTACTTC

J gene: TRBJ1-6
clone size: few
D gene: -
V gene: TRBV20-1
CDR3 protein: CSATPIGRGSPLHF
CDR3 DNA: TGCAGTGCCACCCCGATAGGGCGCGGTTCACCCCTCCACTTT

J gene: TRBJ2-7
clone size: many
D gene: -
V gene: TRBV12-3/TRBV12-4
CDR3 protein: CASSFHVTYEQYF
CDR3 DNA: TGTGCCAGCAGTTTCCACGTTACCTACGAGCAGTACTTC

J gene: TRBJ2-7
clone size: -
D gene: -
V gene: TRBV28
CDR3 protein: CASSAGDSYEQYF
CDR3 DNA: TGTGCCAGCAGTGCAGGGGACTCCTACGAGCAGTACTTC

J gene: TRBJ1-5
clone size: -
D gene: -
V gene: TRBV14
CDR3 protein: CASSQALAEEGNQPQHF
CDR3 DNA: TGTGCCAGCAGCCAAGCCCTGGCTGAGGAGGGCAATCAGCCCCAGCATTTT

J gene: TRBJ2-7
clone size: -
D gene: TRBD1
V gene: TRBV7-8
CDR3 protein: CASSSTAGQGTYEQYF
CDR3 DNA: TGTGCCAGCAGCTCCACGGCGGGACAGGGAACCTACGAGCAGTACTTC

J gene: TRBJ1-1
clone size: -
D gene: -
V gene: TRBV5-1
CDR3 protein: CASSLLGDAEAFF
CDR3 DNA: TGCGCCAGCAGCTTGTTAGGGGATGCTGAAGCTTTCTTT

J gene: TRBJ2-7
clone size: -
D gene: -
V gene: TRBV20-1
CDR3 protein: CSARSSASYEQYF
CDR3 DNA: TGCAGTGCTAGGTCTAGCGCCTCCTACGAGCAGTACTTC

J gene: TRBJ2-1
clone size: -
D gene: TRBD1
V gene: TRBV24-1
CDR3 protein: CATSDFPPDRGIDEQFF
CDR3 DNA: TGTGCCACCAGTGATTTTCCTCCGGACAGGGGTATCGATGAGCAGTTCTTC

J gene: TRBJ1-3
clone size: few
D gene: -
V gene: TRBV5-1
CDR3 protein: CASSLAVLSAGNTIYF
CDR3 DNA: TGCGCCAGCAGCTTGGCAGTTCTGAGTGCTGGAAACACCATATATTTT

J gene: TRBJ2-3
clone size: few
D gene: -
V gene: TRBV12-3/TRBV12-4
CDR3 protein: CASRARGRDTQYF
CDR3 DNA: TGTGCCAGCAGGGCACGAGGAAGAGATACGCAGTATTTT

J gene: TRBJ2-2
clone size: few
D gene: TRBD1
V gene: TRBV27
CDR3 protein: CASSLPGQGATGELFF
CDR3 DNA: TGTGCCAGCAGCCTACCGGGACAGGGGGCTACCGGGGAGCTGTTTTTT

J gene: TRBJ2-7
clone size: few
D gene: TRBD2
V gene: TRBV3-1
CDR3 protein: CASSPPGLVREQYF
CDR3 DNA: TGTGCCAGCAGCCCACCGGGACTAGTGCGCGAGCAGTACTTC

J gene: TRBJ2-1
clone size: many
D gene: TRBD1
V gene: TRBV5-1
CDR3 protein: CASSSGQGYNEQFF
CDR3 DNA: TGCGCCAGCAGCTCAGGACAGGGATACAATGAGCAGTTCTTC

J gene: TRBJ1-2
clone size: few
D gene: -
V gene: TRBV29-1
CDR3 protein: CSVPQGGVGYTF
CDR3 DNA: TGCAGCGTTCCACAGGGAGGAGTTGGCTACACCTTC

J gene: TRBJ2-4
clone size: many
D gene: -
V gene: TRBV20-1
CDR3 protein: CSARDAQGAKNIQYF
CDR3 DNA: TGCAGTGCTAGAGATGCCCAGGGAGCCAAAAACATTCAGTACTTC